This T cell receptor beta chain was captured by sequencing in a study of control samples from healthy donors and cancer patients. Profiling relied on immunoSEQ multiplex PCR, and the TCRdb table lists in-frame clones only, not all of them. The repertoire holds 40,000 to 60,000 clones, with roughly 90% as singletons. Sequences were obtained from PBMCs. The TCR originated in a man aged 45 to 65 with head and neck cancer.

The CDR3 DNA reads TGCGCCAGCAGCCAGGCACGCAGGGATGGGGAGACCCAGTACTTC. It translates to CASSQARRDGETQYF. The chain carries TRBV4-1 and TRBJ2-5, with D maybe TRBD1 (5 bases). V shed 3 bases and J shed 5 bases, with 16 bases lying between them. Germline loops: CDR1 MGHRA, CDR2 YSYEKL. CDR3 size: 15 residues.